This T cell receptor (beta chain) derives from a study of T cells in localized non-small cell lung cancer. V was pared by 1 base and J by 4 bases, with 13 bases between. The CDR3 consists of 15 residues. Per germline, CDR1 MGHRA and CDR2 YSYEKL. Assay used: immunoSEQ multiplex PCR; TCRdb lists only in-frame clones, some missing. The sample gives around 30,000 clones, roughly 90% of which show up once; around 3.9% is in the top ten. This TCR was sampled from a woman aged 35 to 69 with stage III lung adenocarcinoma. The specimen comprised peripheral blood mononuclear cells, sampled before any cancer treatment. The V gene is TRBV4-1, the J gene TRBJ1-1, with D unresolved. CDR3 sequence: CASSQVKGVSTEAFF. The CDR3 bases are TGCGCCAGCAGCCAAGTTAAGGGAGTGAGCACTGAAGCTTTCTTT.